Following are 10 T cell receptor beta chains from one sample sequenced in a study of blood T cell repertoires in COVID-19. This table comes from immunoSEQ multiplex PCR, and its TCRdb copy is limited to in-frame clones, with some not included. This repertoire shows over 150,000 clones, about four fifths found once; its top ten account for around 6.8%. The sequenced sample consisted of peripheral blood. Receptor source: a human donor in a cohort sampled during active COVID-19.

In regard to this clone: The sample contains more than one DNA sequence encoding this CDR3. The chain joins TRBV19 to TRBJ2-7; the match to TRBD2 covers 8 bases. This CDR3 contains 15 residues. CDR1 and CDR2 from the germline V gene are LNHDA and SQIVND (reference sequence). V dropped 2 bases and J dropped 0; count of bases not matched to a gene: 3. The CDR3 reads CASSISGGSSYEQYF. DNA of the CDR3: TGTGCCAGTAGTATAAGCGGGGGCTCCTCCTACGAGCAGTACTTC.

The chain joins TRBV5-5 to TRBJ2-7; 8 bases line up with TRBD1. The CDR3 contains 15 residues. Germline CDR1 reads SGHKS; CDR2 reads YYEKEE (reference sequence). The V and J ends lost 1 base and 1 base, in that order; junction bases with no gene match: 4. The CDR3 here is CASSLSTGGSYEQYF. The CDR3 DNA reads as TGTGCCAGCAGCTTGAGTACAGGGGGTTCCTACGAGCAGTACTTC.

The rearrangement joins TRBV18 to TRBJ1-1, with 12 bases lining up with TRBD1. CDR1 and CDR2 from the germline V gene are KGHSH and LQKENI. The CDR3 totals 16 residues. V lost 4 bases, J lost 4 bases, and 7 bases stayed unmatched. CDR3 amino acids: CASSRGTGGGSTEAFF. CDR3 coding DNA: TGTGCCAGCTCACGGGGGACAGGGGGCGGTAGCACTGAAGCTTTCTTT.

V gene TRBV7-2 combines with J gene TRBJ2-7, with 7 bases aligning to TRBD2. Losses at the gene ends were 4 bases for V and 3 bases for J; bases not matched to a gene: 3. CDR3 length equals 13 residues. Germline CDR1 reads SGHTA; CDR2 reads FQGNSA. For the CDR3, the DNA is TGTGCCAGCAGCTCATCTAGCGGCTACGAGCAGTACTTC. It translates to CASSSSSGYEQYF.

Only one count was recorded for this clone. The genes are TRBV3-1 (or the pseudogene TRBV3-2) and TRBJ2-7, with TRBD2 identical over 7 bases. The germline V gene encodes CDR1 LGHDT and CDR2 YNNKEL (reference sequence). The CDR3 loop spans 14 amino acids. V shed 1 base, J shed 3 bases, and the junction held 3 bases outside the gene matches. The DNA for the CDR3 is TGTGCCAGCAGCCAAGGGGCTAGCGGCTACGAGCAGTACTTC. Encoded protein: CASSQGASGYEQYF.

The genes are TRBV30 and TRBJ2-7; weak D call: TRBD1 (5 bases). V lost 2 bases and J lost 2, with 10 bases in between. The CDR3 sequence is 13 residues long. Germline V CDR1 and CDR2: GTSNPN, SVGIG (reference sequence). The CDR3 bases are TGTGCCTGGAGTCAGGACATTGCCTACGAGCAGTACTTC. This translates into CAWSQDIAYEQYF.

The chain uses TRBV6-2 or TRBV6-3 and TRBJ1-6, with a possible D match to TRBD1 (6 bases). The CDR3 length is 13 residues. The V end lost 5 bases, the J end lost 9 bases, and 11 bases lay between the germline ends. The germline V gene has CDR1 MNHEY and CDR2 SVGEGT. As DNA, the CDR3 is TGTGCCAGCAGTGGGGGCGGGGGTTCACCCCTCCACTTT. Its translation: CASSGGGGSPLHF.

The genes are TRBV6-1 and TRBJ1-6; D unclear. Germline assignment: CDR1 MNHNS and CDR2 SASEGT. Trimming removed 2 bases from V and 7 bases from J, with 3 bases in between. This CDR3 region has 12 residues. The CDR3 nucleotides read TGTGCCAGCAGTGAACCGAATTCACCCCTCCACTTT. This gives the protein CASSEPNSPLHF.

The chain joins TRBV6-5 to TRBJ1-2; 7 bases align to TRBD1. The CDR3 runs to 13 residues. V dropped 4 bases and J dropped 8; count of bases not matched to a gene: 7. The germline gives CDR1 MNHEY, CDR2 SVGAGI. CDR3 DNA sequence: TGTGCCAGCAGTTTGGGTCCCAGGGGGGGCTACACCTTC. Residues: CASSLGPRGGYTF.

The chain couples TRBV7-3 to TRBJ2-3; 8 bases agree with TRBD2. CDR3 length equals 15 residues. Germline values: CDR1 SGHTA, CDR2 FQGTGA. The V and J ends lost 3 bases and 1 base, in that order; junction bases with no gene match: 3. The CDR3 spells CASSFDSGGTDTQYF. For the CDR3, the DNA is TGTGCCAGCAGCTTTGATAGCGGGGGCACAGATACGCAGTATTTT.